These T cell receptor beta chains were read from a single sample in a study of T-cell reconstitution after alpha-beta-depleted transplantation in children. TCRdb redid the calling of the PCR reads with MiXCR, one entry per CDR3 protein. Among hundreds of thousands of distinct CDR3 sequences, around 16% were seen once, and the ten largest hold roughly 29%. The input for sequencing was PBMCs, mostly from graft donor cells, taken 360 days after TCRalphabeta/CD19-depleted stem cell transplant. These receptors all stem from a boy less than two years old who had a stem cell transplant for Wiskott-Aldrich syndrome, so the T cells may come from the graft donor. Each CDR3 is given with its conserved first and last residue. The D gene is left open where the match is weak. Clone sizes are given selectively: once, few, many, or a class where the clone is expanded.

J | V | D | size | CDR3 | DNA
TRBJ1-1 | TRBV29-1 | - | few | CSIARGFF | TGCAGTATAGCACGGGGTTTCTTT
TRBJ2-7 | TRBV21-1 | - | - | CASISPFSYEQYF | TGTGCCAGCATTTCACCTTTCTCCTACGAGCAGTACTTC
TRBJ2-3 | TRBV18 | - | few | CASSPMSRLFTDTQYF | TGTGCCAGCTCACCAATGTCGCGGCTATTCACAGATACGCAGTATTTT
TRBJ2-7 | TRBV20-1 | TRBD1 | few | CSARTRDSPYEQYF | TGCAGTGCTAGGACCCGGGACAGCCCCTACGAGCAGTACTTC
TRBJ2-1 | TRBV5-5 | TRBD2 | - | CASSSAGPHNEQFF | TGTGCCAGCAGCTCAGCGGGACCCCACAATGAGCAGTTCTTC
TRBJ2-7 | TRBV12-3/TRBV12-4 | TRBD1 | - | CARDRGFYEQYF | TGTGCCCGAGACAGGGGTTTCTACGAGCAGTACTTC
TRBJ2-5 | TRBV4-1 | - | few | CASSQDLTWAEKKKRPQYF | TGCGCCAGCAGCCAAGATCTTACGTGGGCAGAGAAGAAGAAGAGACCCCAGTACTTC
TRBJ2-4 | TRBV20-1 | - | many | CSARRDTAAKNIQYF | TGCAGTGCTAGGCGGGACACCGCAGCCAAAAACATTCAGTACTTC
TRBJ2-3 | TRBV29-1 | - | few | CSVHVLRLVDTQYF | TGCAGCGTCCACGTTCTGCGACTAGTTGATACGCAGTATTTT
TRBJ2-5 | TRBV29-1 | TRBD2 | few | CSVEGTSGTRYTETQYF | TGCAGCGTTGAAGGGACTAGCGGGACTAGGTACACAGAGACCCAGTACTTC
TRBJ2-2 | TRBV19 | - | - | CASRIPTKTHTGELFF | TGTGCCAGTAGAATCCCCACAAAGACACACACCGGGGAGCTGTTTTTT
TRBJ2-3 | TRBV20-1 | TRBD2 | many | CSAFVPSGADTQYF | TGCAGTGCTTTTGTGCCTAGCGGAGCCGATACGCAGTATTTT
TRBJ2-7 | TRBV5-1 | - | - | CASSHSEGGSYEQYF | TGCGCCAGCAGCCACAGCGAGGGCGGCTCCTACGAGCAGTACTTC
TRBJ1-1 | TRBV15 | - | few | CATSWFRGMAFF | TGTGCCACCAGCTGGTTCCGGGGTATGGCTTTCTTT
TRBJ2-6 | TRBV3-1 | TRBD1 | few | CASSLQGDKANVLTF | TGTGCCAGCAGCTTACAGGGGGATAAGGCCAACGTCCTGACTTTC
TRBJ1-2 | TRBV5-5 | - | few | CASSLLQVNYGYTF | TGTGCCAGCAGCTTGCTCCAGGTTAACTATGGCTACACCTTC
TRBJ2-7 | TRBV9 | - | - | CASSVRGTLLGPYEQYF | TGTGCCAGCAGCGTAAGAGGGACCCTCCTAGGGCCCTACGAGCAGTACTTC
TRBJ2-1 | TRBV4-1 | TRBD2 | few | CASSQRTSGLGNEQFF | TGCGCCAGCAGCCAAAGGACTAGCGGGTTAGGGAATGAGCAGTTCTTC
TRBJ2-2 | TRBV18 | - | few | CASSQKGGELFF | TGTGCCAGCTCACAGAAGGGCGGGGAGCTGTTTTTT
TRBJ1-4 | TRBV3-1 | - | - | CASSQRRVFPSVDEKLFF | TGTGCCAGCAGCCAAAGGCGTGTTTTTCCGTCGGTGGATGAAAAACTGTTTTTT
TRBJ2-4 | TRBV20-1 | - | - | CSARGGTAKNIQYF | TGCAGTGCTAGAGGGGGAACGGCCAAAAACATTCAGTACTTC
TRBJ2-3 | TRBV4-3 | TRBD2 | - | CASSQDLERGLDTQYF | TGCGCCAGCAGCCAAGATCTCGAGCGGGGTTTAGATACGCAGTATTTT
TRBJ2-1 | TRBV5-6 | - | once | CAISPWALDNEQFF | TGTGCCATCAGCCCCTGGGCCTTAGACAATGAGCAGTTCTTC
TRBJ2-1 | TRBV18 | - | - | CASSPRGSRYNEQFF | TGTGCCAGCTCACCTAGAGGGAGTAGGTACAATGAGCAGTTCTTC
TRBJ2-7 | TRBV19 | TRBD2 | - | CASSRAGGGYEQYF | TGTGCCAGTAGTCGTGCGGGGGGAGGATACGAGCAGTACTTC
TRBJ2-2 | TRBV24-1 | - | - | CATSSPGERTGELFF | TGTGCCACCAGCTCCCCCGGAGAACGCACCGGGGAGCTGTTTTTT
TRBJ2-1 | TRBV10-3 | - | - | CAISDQARTNEQFF | TGTGCCATCAGTGACCAGGCCCGGACCAATGAGCAGTTCTTC
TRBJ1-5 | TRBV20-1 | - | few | CSAYWGGRAYSNQPQHF | TGCAGTGCTTACTGGGGGGGAAGGGCTTATAGCAATCAGCCCCAGCATTTT
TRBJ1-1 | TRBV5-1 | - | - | CASSLELGDTEAFF | TGCGCCAGCAGCTTGGAACTCGGAGACACTGAAGCTTTCTTT
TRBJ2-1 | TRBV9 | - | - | CASSPPAGEQFF | TGTGCCAGCAGTCCTCCAGCGGGCGAGCAGTTCTTC
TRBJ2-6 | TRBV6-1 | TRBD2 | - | CAAQREGPIAGANVLTF | TGTGCCGCACAGCGGGAGGGCCCTATTGCTGGGGCCAACGTCCTGACTTTC
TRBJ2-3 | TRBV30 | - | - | CAWSVLRVTDTQYF | TGTGCCTGGAGTGTATTGCGGGTCACAGATACGCAGTATTTT
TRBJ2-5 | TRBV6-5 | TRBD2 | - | CASSYSRLAGERETQYF | TGTGCCAGCAGTTACTCGAGACTAGCGGGAGAGAGGGAGACCCAGTACTTC
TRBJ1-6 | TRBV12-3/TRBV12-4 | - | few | CASSLVTGLGSPLHF | TGTGCCAGCAGTTTAGTCACAGGGCTGGGTTCACCCCTCCACTTT
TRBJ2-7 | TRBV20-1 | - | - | CSARKTGSYEQYF | TGCAGTGCTAGAAAGACAGGCTCCTACGAGCAGTACTTC
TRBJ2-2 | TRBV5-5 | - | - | CASSFSAHNRGGTGELFF | TGTGCCAGCAGCTTTTCGGCCCATAACAGGGGGGGTACCGGGGAGCTGTTTTTT
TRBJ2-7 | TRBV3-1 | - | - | CASSPRGARLSFTYEQYF | TGTGCCAGCAGCCCGCGGGGAGCTCGACTGTCCTTTACCTACGAGCAGTACTTC
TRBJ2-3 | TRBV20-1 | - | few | CSASRLVTDTQYF | TGCAGTGCTAGTAGACTAGTCACAGATACGCAGTATTTT
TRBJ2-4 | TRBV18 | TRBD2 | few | CASSHSPGLAAKNIQYF | TGTGCCAGCTCACATAGCCCGGGACTAGCGGCCAAAAACATTCAGTACTTC
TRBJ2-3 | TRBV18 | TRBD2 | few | CASSPSTSWKTDTQYF | TGTGCCAGCTCACCATCGACTAGCTGGAAAACAGATACGCAGTATTTT
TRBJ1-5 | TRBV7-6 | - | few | CASSLRGGSNQPQHF | TGTGCCAGCAGCTTAAGGGGGGGGAGCAATCAGCCCCAGCATTTT
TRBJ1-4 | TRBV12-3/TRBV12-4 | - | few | CASSRSPRQSMVSPEKLFF | TGTGCCAGCAGCCGTTCCCCTCGACAGAGTATGGTCTCTCCAGAAAAACTGTTTTTT
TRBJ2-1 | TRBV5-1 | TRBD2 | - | CASSSSGRGASYNEQFF | TGCGCCAGCAGCTCTAGCGGGAGGGGGGCTAGCTACAATGAGCAGTTCTTC
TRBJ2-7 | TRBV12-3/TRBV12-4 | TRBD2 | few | CASSFWGAGDSEQYF | TGTGCCAGCAGCTTTTGGGGAGCGGGAGACTCCGAGCAGTACTTC
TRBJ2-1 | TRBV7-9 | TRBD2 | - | CASSLGADLAGNEQFF | TGTGCCAGCAGCTTGGGGGCGGATCTAGCGGGCAATGAGCAGTTCTTC
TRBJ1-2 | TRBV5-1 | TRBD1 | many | CASSWDSMNYGYTF | TGCGCCAGCAGCTGGGACAGTATGAACTATGGCTACACCTTC
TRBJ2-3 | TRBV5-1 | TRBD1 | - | CASSPQGVGTDTQYF | TGCGCCAGCAGCCCCCAGGGGGTGGGCACAGATACGCAGTATTTT
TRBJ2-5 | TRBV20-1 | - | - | CSARGGGETQYF | TGCAGTGCTAGAGGAGGTGGTGAGACCCAGTACTTC
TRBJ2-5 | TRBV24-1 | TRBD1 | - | CATSERGLPQETQYF | TGTGCCACCAGTGAAAGGGGGCTCCCTCAAGAGACCCAGTACTTC
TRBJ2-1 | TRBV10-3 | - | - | CAISEESWTSNEQFF | TGTGCCATCAGTGAGGAGTCATGGACATCCAATGAGCAGTTCTTC
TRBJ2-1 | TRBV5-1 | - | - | CASSFQRTEQFF | TGCGCCAGCAGCTTTCAGCGGACCGAGCAGTTCTTC
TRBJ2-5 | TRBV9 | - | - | CASSVGPWAETQYF | TGTGCCAGCAGCGTAGGCCCTTGGGCGGAGACCCAGTACTTC
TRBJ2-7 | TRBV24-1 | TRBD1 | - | CATSDSGTGKSYEQYF | TGTGCCACCAGTGATTCGGGGACAGGGAAATCCTACGAGCAGTACTTC
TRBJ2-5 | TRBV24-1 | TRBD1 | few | CATSDFGTGTRETQYF | TGTGCCACCAGTGATTTCGGGACAGGAACAAGAGAGACCCAGTACTTC
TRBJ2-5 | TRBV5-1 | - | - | CASSLGGPEETQYF | TGCGCCAGCAGCTTGGGGGGTCCTGAAGAGACCCAGTACTTC
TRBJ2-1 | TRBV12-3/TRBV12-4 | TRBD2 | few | CASSLGGLASKRGFF | TGTGCCAGCAGTTTAGGGGGACTAGCGTCCAAACGGGGGTTCTTC
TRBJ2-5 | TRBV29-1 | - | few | CSVTTTTGYRETQYF | TGCAGCGTTACGACAACCACAGGGTACAGGGAGACCCAGTACTTC